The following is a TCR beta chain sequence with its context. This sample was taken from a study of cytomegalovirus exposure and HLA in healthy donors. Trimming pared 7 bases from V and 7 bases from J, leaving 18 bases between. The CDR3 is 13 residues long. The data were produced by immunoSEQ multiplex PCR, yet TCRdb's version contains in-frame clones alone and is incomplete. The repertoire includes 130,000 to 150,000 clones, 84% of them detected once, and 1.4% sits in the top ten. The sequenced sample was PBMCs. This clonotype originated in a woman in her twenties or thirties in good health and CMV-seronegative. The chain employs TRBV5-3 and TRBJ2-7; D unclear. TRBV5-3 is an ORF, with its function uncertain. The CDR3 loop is CARGSPSIPEQYF. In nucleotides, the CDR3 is TGTGCCAGAGGCTCCCCCTCTATACCGGAGCAGTACTTC.